Following are 24 T cell receptor beta chains from one sample sequenced in a study of shared clonotypes between healthy human individuals. Measured with immunoSEQ multiplex PCR; TCRdb has only the in-frame clones, and not every one. The table lists millions of clones, around 96% of them singletons. Naive CD8 cells lacked CD45RO, underwent positive selection for CCR7 and left out terminally differentiated effector memory CD45RA+ cells. The sequenced sample consisted of naive CD8+ T cells sorted from blood. Every receptor here comes from a man in his late teens or twenties in good health.

V and J are TRBV27 and TRBJ2-5; D perhaps matches TRBD2 (5 bases). CDR1 and CDR2 (germline): MNHEY, SMNVEV (reference sequence). V lost 5 bases and J lost 5, with 15 bases in between. This CDR3 is 14 amino acids long. The CDR3 bases are TGTGCCAGCAGTCCCTTGGAGGATATGGAGACCCAGTACTTC. Amino acids: CASSPLEDMETQYF.

V and J are TRBV7-2 and TRBJ2-7, with 9 positions matching TRBD2. From germline, CDR1 is SGHTA and CDR2 FQGNSA. The CDR3 sequence is 16 residues long. Unmatched junction bases numbered 9, after V lost 0 bases and J lost 6 bases. The CDR3 loop reads CASSLAGSGSIGEQYF. CDR3 DNA sequence: TGTGCCAGCAGCTTAGCGGGTAGCGGGAGTATAGGCGAGCAGTACTTC. The variable domain in full, completed from reference TRBV7-2 and TRBJ2-7, reads GAGVSQSPSNKVTEKGKDVELRCDPISGHTALYWYRQSLGQGLEFLIYFQGNSAPDKSGLPSDRFSAERTGGSVSTLTIQRTQQEDSAVYLCASSLAGSGSIGEQYFGPGTRLTVT.

This chain uses TRBV2 with TRBJ2-1; D remains unclear. V was shortened by 3 bases and J by 8 bases, with 8 bases between the two germline ends. The germline gives CDR1 SNHLY, CDR2 FYNNEI. The length of the CDR3 is 12 residues. This chain's CDR3 is CASSDRGDEQFF. The CDR3 coding sequence is TGTGCCAGCAGTGACAGAGGAGATGAGCAGTTCTTC.

This chain connects TRBV6-5 to TRBJ2-7, with 11 nucleotides matching TRBD1. Trimming removed 2 bases from V and 12 bases from J; junction bases left unmatched: 6. The CDR3 extends over 13 amino acids. Germline CDR1 is MNHEY and CDR2 is SVGAGI. DNA of the CDR3: TGTGCCAGCAGTTACGGACAGGGGGCTCAGAGGTACTTC. This gives the protein CASSYGQGAQRYF.

This chain uses TRBV2 with TRBJ2-7; 14 bases agree with TRBD2. The germline gives CDR1 SNHLY, CDR2 FYNNEI. V shed 8 bases and J 2 bases; nucleotides not matched to a gene: 14. The CDR3 runs to 18 residues. CDR3: CASGIPGTSGSHAYEQYF. The CDR3 DNA sequence: TGTGCCAGCGGGATCCCGGGGACTAGCGGGAGTCACGCCTACGAGCAGTACTTC.

The chain is built from TRBV11-2 and TRBJ2-1; D is perhaps TRBD2 (5 bases). The CDR3 consists of 16 residues. V was trimmed by 2 bases and J by 4 bases, leaving 15 bases between them. The V gene's germline CDR1 is SGHAT and CDR2 FQNNGV. As DNA, the CDR3 is TGTGCCAGCAGCTTAATCTTGGCTAGCAGTTACAATGAGCAGTTCTTC. Protein product: CASSLILASSYNEQFF.

As for this clone: Other DNA sequences in the same sample also yield this CDR3. The chain couples TRBV9 to TRBJ2-7; tentative D call: TRBD2 (5 bases). This CDR3 spans 13 amino acids. Germline assignment: CDR1 SGDLS and CDR2 YYNGEE. V dropped 1 base and J dropped 6 bases, with 11 bases sitting between them. In nucleotides, the CDR3 is TGTGCCAGCAGCGTATATGGTGGGAGCGAGCAGTACTTC. Its translation: CASSVYGGSEQYF. Full variable domain (rest looked up from reference TRBV9 and TRBJ2-7): DSGVTQTPKHLITATGQRVTLRCSPRSGDLSVYWYQQSLDQGLQFLIQYYNGEERAKGNILERFSAQQFPDLHSELNLSSLELGDSALYFCASSVYGGSEQYFGPGTRLTVT.

This clone is a singleton in its sample. This chain connects TRBV4-3 to TRBJ2-7, with TRBD2 matching 8 bases. CDR1 is LGHNA, CDR2 YSLEER, per germline. The CDR3 consists of 15 residues. The V and J ends lost 0 bases and 7 bases, in that order; junction bases with no gene match: 8. This CDR3 reads CASSQDVGRAREQYF. In DNA form, the CDR3 reads TGCGCCAGCAGCCAAGATGTCGGGAGGGCCCGGGAGCAGTACTTC.

V gene TRBV4-3 combines with J gene TRBJ2-1; TRBD2 is a possible D gene (5 bases). Germline CDR1 reads LGHNA; CDR2 reads YSLEER. The CDR3 runs 15 residues. V gave up 0 bases and J gave up 9 bases, with 15 bases separating them. This CDR3 is CASSQDPDGDVEQFF. CDR3 nucleotide sequence: TGCGCCAGCAGCCAAGATCCGGACGGGGATGTTGAGCAGTTCTTC.

The V and J genes are TRBV4-1 and TRBJ2-2; D not resolved. CDR1 and CDR2 from the germline V gene are MGHRA and YSYEKL. The CDR3 covers 10 residues. V lost 8 bases to trimming and J lost 7 bases, with 5 bases between them. CDR3 region: CASGHGELFF. CDR3 in DNA: TGCGCCAGCGGTCACGGGGAGCTGTTTTTT.

The chain carries TRBV6-1 and TRBJ1-4, with D perhaps TRBD1 (5 bases). CDR3 length: 14 amino acids. CDR1 and CDR2 (germline): MNHNS, SASEGT. Trimming left V 4 bases short and J 5 bases short, with 11 bases between. CDR3: CASSGGVVNEKLFF. As DNA, the CDR3 is TGTGCCAGCAGTGGGGGGGTAGTGAATGAAAAACTGTTTTTT.

CDR3 region: CASSYSSSSGNTIYF. The CDR3 DNA reads as TGTGCCAGCAGTTACTCGAGCAGCTCTGGAAACACCATATATTTT. The chain has TRBV6-6 and TRBJ1-3; D is uncertain. Germline CDR1 reads MNHNY; CDR2 reads SVGAGI (reference sequence). The V end was cut by 0 bases, the J end by 0 bases, with 6 bases between. The CDR3 is 15 residues long.

The V and J genes are TRBV7-9 and TRBJ2-1, with 11 positions matching TRBD1. The trim removed 1 base at V and 5 bases at J, leaving 4 bases unmatched. Germline V gene data show CDR1 as SEHNR and CDR2 as FQNEAQ (reference sequence). The CDR3 sequence is 16 residues long. The CDR3 region has the DNA TGTGCCAGCAGCTTAGTAGGACAGGGGGCAAACAATGAGCAGTTCTTC. Amino acids: CASSLVGQGANNEQFF. Looking up the rest from reference TRBV7-9 and TRBJ2-1 gives the full variable domain: DTGVSQNPRHKITKRGQNVTFRCDPISEHNRLYWYRQTLGQGPEFLTYFQNEAQLEKSRLLSDRFSAERPKGSFSTLEIQRTEQGDSAMYLCASSLVGQGANNEQFFGPGTRLTVL.

A single count supports this clone. The sample has other DNA sequences that encode this CDR3 too. V is TRBV27 and J is TRBJ2-7; 7 nucleotides align to TRBD2. Germline V gene data show CDR1 as MNHEY and CDR2 as SMNVEV (reference sequence). The CDR3 covers 11 residues. Trimming cost V 5 bases and J 7 bases; bases outside gene matches: 2. As DNA, the CDR3 is TGTGCCAGCAGTACGGGGGGTGAGCAGTACTTC. Translation: CASSTGGEQYF.

The V gene is TRBV10-1, the J gene TRBJ2-3; D gene uncertain. From germline, CDR1 is WNHNN and CDR2 SYGVQD (reference sequence). CDR3 length: 15 amino acids. Trimming removed 3 bases from V and 4 bases from J, with 14 bases in between. CDR3 nucleotides: TGCGCCAGCAGTGATAACCCCCCCAACGCAGATACGCAGTATTTT. Protein: CASSDNPPNADTQYF.

The chain links TRBV25-1 to TRBJ2-1, with D perhaps TRBD1 (7 bases). The CDR3 is 16 amino acids. The V gene's germline CDR1 is MGHDK and CDR2 SYGVNS. V lost 4 bases to trimming and J lost 0 bases, with 13 bases between them. As DNA, the CDR3 is TGTGCCAGCAGTGGGAGGGACAGCAGCTCCTACAATGAGCAGTTCTTC. It is translated as CASSGRDSSSYNEQFF.

The chain is built from TRBV5-4 and TRBJ2-7, with 11 nucleotides matching TRBD2. The germline CDR1 and CDR2 sequences are SGHNT and YYREEE (reference sequence). CDR3 length: 17 amino acids. The J segment lost 4 bases and the V segment lost 4 bases, leaving 13 bases of the junction unmatched. Here the CDR3 reads CASSPRPLLAGAYEQYF. Written as DNA, the CDR3 is TGTGCCAGCAGCCCCCGGCCTCTACTAGCGGGAGCGTACGAGCAGTACTTC.

The chain is built from TRBV5-1 and TRBJ2-5, with D possibly TRBD2 on 7 matching bases. Germline V gives CDR1 SGHRS, CDR2 YFSETQ. The CDR3 covers 15 residues. V shed 0 bases and J shed 5 bases, with 14 bases lying between them. The CDR3: CASSLEGGLVETQYF. The DNA of the CDR3 is TGCGCCAGCAGCTTGGAGGGGGGGCTCGTTGAGACCCAGTACTTC. The variable domain in full, completed from reference TRBV5-1 and TRBJ2-5, reads KAGVTQTPRYLIKTRGQQVTLSCSPISGHRSVSWYQQTPGQGLQFLFEYFSETQRNKGNFPGRFSGRQFSNSRSEMNVSTLELGDSALYLCASSLEGGLVETQYFGPGTRLLVL.

A note on this clone: Different DNA sequences within this sample yield the same CDR3. The rearrangement links TRBV9 to TRBJ2-1; 10 bases agree with TRBD2. The CDR3 runs 15 residues. The germline CDR1 and CDR2 sequences are SGDLS and YYNGEE. Unmatched junction bases numbered 4, after V lost 2 bases and J lost 5 bases. CDR3 DNA sequence: TGTGCCAGCAGCGTGGAGGGGACTAGCGACAATGAGCAGTTCTTC. It encodes CASSVEGTSDNEQFF.

The gene calls are TRBV15 and TRBJ2-1; 11 bases fit TRBD1. V lost 6 bases and J lost 6; bases outside the gene matches: 4. This CDR3 is built from 14 residues. Germline V gene data show CDR1 as LNHNV and CDR2 as YYDKDF (reference sequence). This chain's CDR3 is CATSGTGGGNEQFF. The CDR3 DNA is TGTGCCACCAGTGGGACAGGGGGTGGCAATGAGCAGTTCTTC.

The genes are TRBV5-6 and TRBJ1-1; perhaps TRBD1 as D (6 bases). The CDR3 loop spans 17 amino acids. Germline assignment: CDR1 SGHDT and CDR2 YYEEEE. The V end lost 3 bases, the J end lost 3 bases, and 21 bases lay between the germline ends. The CDR3 coding sequence is TGTGCCAGCAGCTCTAGCTTCCCTAGGGGGTTATACACTGAAGCTTTCTTT. This encodes CASSSSFPRGLYTEAFF.

The chain carries TRBV5-4 and TRBJ2-5; 7 bases fit TRBD1. V lost 4 bases and J lost 2; bases outside the gene matches: 5. The CDR3 runs 14 residues. CDR1 is SGHNT, CDR2 YYREEE, per germline (reference sequence). The CDR3 sequence is CASSPHRGQETQYF. The DNA for the CDR3 is TGTGCCAGCAGCCCTCACAGGGGACAAGAGACCCAGTACTTC.

About this clone itself: Within the sample, other DNA sequences also encode this same CDR3. The genes are TRBV5-6 and TRBJ1-1; D is ambiguous. This CDR3 has 12 amino acids. Looked up from germline, CDR1 is SGHDT and CDR2 is YYEEEE. V was pared by 2 bases and J by 6 bases, with 8 bases between. CDR3: CASSLGGPEAFF. The CDR3, as DNA: TGTGCCAGCAGCTTAGGCGGCCCTGAAGCTTTCTTT.

The chain combines TRBV4-1 with TRBJ2-3; D unclear. The V gene's germline CDR1 is MGHRA and CDR2 YSYEKL. This CDR3 spans 15 amino acids. V dropped 0 bases and J dropped 3 bases, with 10 bases sitting between them. The CDR3 DNA is TGCGCCAGCAGCCAAGAATATATAGTGACAGATACGCAGTATTTT. Translation: CASSQEYIVTDTQYF.